This TCR beta chain was sequenced during a study of memory CD4+ T cells and cytomegalovirus serostatus. Study-level points and caveats: Of about 150 reported CMV TCRbeta sequences, around 62 were found in memory CD4+ repertoires.

Sequencing was performed with immunoSEQ multiplex PCR; in TCRdb, only in-frame clones are kept and a portion is missing. The sample contains about 80,000 clones, 65% to 85% of which appear only once. Single viable CD3+CD4+CD8-CD45RO+ cells were sorted as the memory CD4+ T cells. Concerning this clone: Its antigen is currently unknown.

Germline CDR1 is SGDLS and CDR2 is YYNGEE. This CDR3 is built from 15 residues. After removal of 3 bases from V and 7 bases from J, the junction contained 7 bases not matched to a gene. The sequencing sample was made of memory CD4+ T cells from blood. This TCR derives from an adult in good health and CMV-seronegative. The chain couples TRBV9 to TRBJ1-6, with 7 bases identical to TRBD1. The CDR3 reads CASSARQGVNSPLHF. The CDR3 region has the DNA TGTGCCAGCAGCGCTAGACAGGGTGTGAATTCACCCCTCCACTTT.